Listed here are 21 T cell receptor beta chains from one sample, sequenced in a study of lymphopenia after photon versus proton radiotherapy. The method was immunoSEQ multiplex PCR; TCRdb's version includes in-frame clones alone and lacks a portion of them. Among 65,000 to 85,000 clones listed, around 93% were seen once. The sequencing used peripheral blood, collected from a patient treated with photon-based radiotherapy. These receptors were collected from a woman in her thirties or forties with cholangiocarcinoma.

The chain links TRBV7-2 to TRBJ1-1; D not resolved. Trimming left V 1 base short and J 11 bases short, with 11 bases between. This CDR3 spans 12 amino acids. Germline CDR1 reads SGHTA; CDR2 reads FQGNSA. The CDR3 is CASSLGQLEAFF. CDR3 DNA sequence: TGTGCCAGCAGCTTAGGGCAGCTTGAGGCTTTCTTT.

The CDR3: CASSPSSSGNTIYF. In DNA form, the CDR3 reads TGTGCCAGCTCACCGTCCTCTTCTGGAAACACCATATATTTT. The rearrangement joins TRBV18 to TRBJ1-3, with D uncertain. Germline values: CDR1 KGHSH, CDR2 LQKENI. Trimming took off 3 bases at V and 1 base at J, with 7 bases between the two ends. The CDR3 runs 14 residues.

The rearrangement uses TRBV11-1 and TRBJ2-7; D is uncertain. This CDR3 spans 12 amino acids. V lost 5 bases and J lost 4, with 9 bases in between. Germline-derived CDR1 and CDR2 are SGHAT and FQDESV (reference sequence). CDR3 in DNA: TGTGCCAGCAGCGCTAACGGATACGAGCAGTACTTC. It translates to CASSANGYEQYF.

CDR3 protein: CASSLLVDYNEQFF. The CDR3 DNA reads as TGCGCCAGCAGCTTGTTAGTCGACTACAATGAGCAGTTCTTC. J is TRBJ2-1 and V is TRBV5-1; D call uncertain. Germline CDR1 is SGHRS and CDR2 is YFSETQ. With 1 base removed from V and 3 bases from J, the gap between germline ends came to 8 bases. The CDR3 runs to 14 residues.

The V gene is TRBV7-9, the J gene TRBJ2-2, with 9 positions matching TRBD2. Germline trimming cut 3 bases from V and 4 bases from J; bases unmatched to any gene: 0. Germline CDR1 and CDR2: SEHNR and FQNEAQ (reference sequence). The length of the CDR3 is 14 residues. The CDR3 nucleotides read TGTGCCAGCAGCTTTAGCGGGAGCACCGGGGAGCTGTTTTTT. Protein: CASSFSGSTGELFF.

The CDR3 bases are TGTGCCAGCAGCAAAGAGGAGGGCAGCGCGAGCACCTACGAGCAGTACTTC. Translated, it gives CASSKEEGSASTYEQYF. The chain employs TRBV21-1 and TRBJ2-7; TRBD2 reflects the table's D call only, with no check against the DNA. TRBV21-1 is given as a pseudogene. The CDR3 has 17 amino acids.

The V call is TRBV28, the J call TRBJ1-1, with TRBD1 matching over 8 bases. Germline V gene lookup returns CDR1 MDHEN and CDR2 SYDVKM. There are 14 residues in the CDR3. The junction had 2 bases not matched to a gene; V was cut back by 3 bases and J by 2 bases. The CDR3 protein is CASSFTGGNTEAFF. The CDR3, as DNA: TGTGCCAGCAGTTTTACAGGGGGTAACACTGAAGCTTTCTTT.

This sequence joins TRBV27 and TRBJ1-2; TRBD1 might be the D (5 bases). Trimming took off 4 bases at V and 3 bases at J, with 15 bases between the two ends. Germline V lookup: CDR1 MNHEY, CDR2 SMNVEV (reference sequence). The CDR3 is 15 residues long. The CDR3 DNA is TGTGCCAGCAGTTATGGGGGGGACCGACACTATGGCTACACCTTC. Protein sequence: CASSYGGDRHYGYTF.

The genes are TRBV28 and TRBJ1-2; D call uncertain. The CDR3 spans 12 residues. Trimming took off 7 bases at V and 4 bases at J, with 10 bases between the two ends. Looked up from germline, CDR1 is MDHEN and CDR2 is SYDVKM. CDR3 in amino acids: CASTGTSYGYTF. The CDR3, as DNA: TGTGCCAGCACCGGCACCAGCTATGGCTACACCTTC.

Note on this clone: The junction does not match germline at one end; this may be a read error. The gene calls are TRBV25-1 and TRBJ2-1, with D unclear. This CDR3 is 11 amino acids long. Germline-derived CDR1 and CDR2 are MGHDK and SYGVNS. CDR3 bases: TGTGCCAGCAGCCACTACGATGAGCAGTTCTTC. This codes for CASSHYDEQFF.

The rearrangement links TRBV4-2 to TRBJ2-3, with 16 bases matching TRBD2. The CDR3 covers 19 residues. V lost 1 base and J lost 2; bases outside the gene matches: 6. Looked up from germline, CDR1 is LGHNA and CDR2 is YNFKEQ. CDR3 DNA sequence: TGTGCCAGCAGCCAAGGAGAGGGACTAGCGGGGGGGCACACAGATACGCAGTATTTT. Encoded protein: CASSQGEGLAGGHTDTQYF.

The CDR3 coding sequence is TGCGCCAGCAGCCCGGGACAACAGAACACTGAAGCTTTCTTT. Translating gives CASSPGQQNTEAFF. The chain is built from TRBV5-1 and TRBJ1-1; D perhaps matches TRBD1 (6 bases). There are 14 residues in the CDR3. The V end lost 4 bases, the J end lost 1 base, and 11 bases lay between the germline ends. CDR1 SGHRS and CDR2 YFSETQ come from the germline V gene.

This rearrangement joins TRBV4-3 to TRBJ1-4; 10 positions match TRBD1. After removal of 8 bases from V and 1 base from J, the junction contained 7 bases not matched to a gene. The CDR3 runs 16 residues. The germline V gene has CDR1 LGHNA and CDR2 YSLEER. The CDR3 loop is CASRDRGVGTNEKLFF. The CDR3 DNA reads TGCGCCAGCCGGGACAGGGGCGTAGGAACTAATGAAAAACTGTTTTTT.

The chain joins TRBV7-3 to TRBJ2-2; D is possibly TRBD2 (5 bases). The CDR3 spans 14 residues. From germline, CDR1 is SGHTA and CDR2 FQGTGA. With 5 bases removed from V and 2 bases from J, the gap between germline ends came to 9 bases. The CDR3 DNA follows: TGTGCCAGCAGCCGAGGACTCAACACCGGGGAGCTGTTTTTT. Protein product: CASSRGLNTGELFF.

The CDR3: CASSSGLLYNEQFF. The CDR3 DNA reads as TGTGCCAGCAGTTCGGGACTCCTATACAATGAGCAGTTCTTC. The chain is built from TRBV9 and TRBJ2-1; a possible D gene is TRBD2 (6 bases). V dropped 5 bases and J dropped 4 bases, with 13 bases sitting between them. From germline, CDR1 is SGDLS and CDR2 YYNGEE. CDR3 size: 14 residues.

For the CDR3, the DNA is TGTGCCACCAGCAGGGGGACTAGCGGGGACAATGAGCAGTTCTTC. Translation gives CATSRGTSGDNEQFF. This chain uses TRBV15 with TRBJ2-1, with 13 nucleotides matching TRBD2. The CDR3 extends over 15 amino acids. V was pared by 3 bases and J by 5 bases, with 1 base of the junction left unmatched. Germline loops: CDR1 LNHNV, CDR2 YYDKDF (reference sequence).

V is TRBV28 and J is TRBJ2-3; 7 bases agree with TRBD2. This CDR3 is 16 amino acids long. The V gene's germline CDR1 is MDHEN and CDR2 SYDVKM. The V and J ends lost 4 bases and 2 bases, in that order; junction bases with no gene match: 9. CDR3 in DNA: TGTGCCAGCAGTTCCGCGGGAGAGGGGTTCACAGATACGCAGTATTTT. It codes for CASSSAGEGFTDTQYF.

The chain couples TRBV9 to TRBJ2-1; D is uncertain. The CDR3 has 12 amino acids. CDR1 SGDLS and CDR2 YYNGEE come from the germline V gene. Between the trimmed V and J ends, which lost 0 bases and 6 bases, there was a span of 4 bases. The CDR3 region is CASSVEGNEQFF. The CDR3 nucleotides read TGTGCCAGCAGCGTAGAAGGCAATGAGCAGTTCTTC.

The gene calls are TRBV19 and TRBJ1-6, with 7 bases that match TRBD1. The germline V gene encodes CDR1 LNHDA and CDR2 SQIVND (reference sequence). There are 14 residues in the CDR3. Trimming took 3 bases from V and 7 from J; bases not matched to a gene: 3. This CDR3 reads CASSMGQQNSPLHF. The DNA of the CDR3 is TGTGCCAGTAGTATGGGACAGCAGAATTCACCCCTCCACTTT.

This clone was observed a few times. The rearrangement links TRBV10-2 to TRBJ1-5; D is ambiguous. The V end lost 2 bases, the J end lost 6 bases, and 2 bases lay between the germline ends. The V gene's germline CDR1 is WSHSY and CDR2 SAAADI. The CDR3 sequence is 11 residues long. The CDR3 DNA sequence: TGCGCCAGCAGTGAGGGTCAGCCCCAGCATTTT. This codes for CASSEGQPQHF.

J is TRBJ1-1 and V is TRBV5-1; D might be TRBD1 (5 bases). This CDR3 region has 16 residues. Trimming pared 0 bases from V and 0 bases from J, leaving 12 bases between. Per the germline V gene, CDR1 is SGHRS and CDR2 is YFSETQ. The CDR3 loop reads CASSLELGGMNTEAFF. The CDR3 coding sequence is TGCGCCAGCAGCTTGGAACTCGGGGGGATGAACACTGAAGCTTTCTTT.